This entry lists 5 T cell receptor beta chains sequenced from one sample in a study of shared clonotypes between healthy human individuals. TCRdb's table, derived via immunoSEQ multiplex PCR, lists solely in-frame clones and lacks some. This repertoire shows 600,000 or so clones, roughly 98% found once; its top ten account for 0.3% to 0.35%. CD8 cells regarded as naive lacked CD45RO, were positively chosen for CCR7, and omitted terminally differentiated effector memory CD45RA+ cells. Input material: naive CD8+ T cells sorted from blood. The receptors were sampled from a young man in good health.

Points on this clone: The same CDR3 also results from other DNA sequences found in this sample. V and J are TRBV29-1 and TRBJ2-7; 10 bases fit TRBD2. CDR3 length: 13 amino acids. From germline, CDR1 is SQVTM and CDR2 ANQGSEA. This CDR3 is CSVVGTSVYEQYF. The CDR3 DNA follows: TGCAGTGTAGTCGGGACTAGCGTCTACGAGCAGTACTTC.

The chain links TRBV27 to TRBJ2-1; TRBD2 agrees at 11 bases. Germline V gene data show CDR1 as MNHEY and CDR2 as SMNVEV (reference sequence). The CDR3 loop spans 14 amino acids. V shed 6 bases and J 5 bases; nucleotides not matched to a gene: 3. For the CDR3, the DNA is TGTGCCAGCAGAGGACTAGCGGGCGACAATGAGCAGTTCTTC. Residues: CASRGLAGDNEQFF.

Only one count was recorded for this clone. V gene TRBV10-1 combines with J gene TRBJ2-7; 10 bases align to TRBD1. Trimming at V came to 0 bases and at J to 6 bases, leaving 2 bases not matched to a gene. The germline V gene encodes CDR1 WNHNN and CDR2 SYGVQD (reference sequence). The CDR3 is 14 residues long. The CDR3 region is CASSESGTGVEQYF. CDR3 nucleotides: TGCGCCAGCAGTGAGTCGGGGACAGGGGTCGAGCAGTACTTC.

This chain links TRBV28 with TRBJ2-2; D gene unclear. V lost 8 bases, J lost 6 bases, and 7 bases lay in between. The length of the CDR3 is 11 residues. Germline V lookup: CDR1 MDHEN, CDR2 SYDVKM. The CDR3 DNA reads TGTGCCAGCGTAATGGCCGGGGAGCTGTTTTTT. Its protein is CASVMAGELFF.

The CDR3 here is CTSSQARGDRGLIQETQYF. In DNA form, the CDR3 reads TGCACCAGCAGCCAAGCCAGAGGGGACAGGGGGCTAATACAAGAGACCCAGTACTTC. V is TRBV1 and J is TRBJ2-5; the D call TRBD1 from the table was never checked on the DNA. TRBV1 constitutes a pseudogene. The CDR3 has 19 residues.